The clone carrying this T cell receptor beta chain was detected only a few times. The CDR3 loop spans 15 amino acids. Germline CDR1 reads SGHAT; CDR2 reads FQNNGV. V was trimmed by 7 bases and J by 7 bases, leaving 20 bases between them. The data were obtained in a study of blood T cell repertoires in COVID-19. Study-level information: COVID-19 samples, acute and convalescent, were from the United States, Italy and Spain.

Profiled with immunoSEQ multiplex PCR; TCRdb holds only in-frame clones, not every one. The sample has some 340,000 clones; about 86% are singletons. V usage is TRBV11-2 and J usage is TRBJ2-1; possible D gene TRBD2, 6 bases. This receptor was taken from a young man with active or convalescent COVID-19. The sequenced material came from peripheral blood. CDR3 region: CASNQMGGRGNEQFF. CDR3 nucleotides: TGTGCCAGCAACCAGATGGGGGGAAGGGGTAATGAGCAGTTCTTC.